This T cell receptor beta chain was observed in a study of T cell responses to AZD1222 COVID-19 vaccine. Study in general: It was second doses at about 4 or about 12 weeks that were pooled. Broader study findings: Females made up more of the donors, who were largely white British, and clonal diversity may have come out too low. Two AZD1222 doses significantly raised spike-specific TCR breadth and depth over controls.

Measured with immunoSEQ multiplex PCR; TCRdb has only the in-frame clones, and not every one. The data hold about 110,000 clones, with 92% observed a single time. On this clone itself: Its antigen is unidentified.

CDR3 length: 14 residues. V was clipped by 6 bases and J by 0 bases; unmatched bases: 1. Germline V gives CDR1 SNHLY, CDR2 FYNNEI. The receptor comes from an adult in good health. The rearrangement links TRBV2 to TRBJ1-2, with TRBD1 matching 10 bases. This sample comprised peripheral blood, obtained on day 0 of AZD1222 vaccination. In DNA, the CDR3 is TGTGCCAGCAGCGGACAGGGGGCTAACTATGGCTACACCTTC. Translated: CASSGQGANYGYTF.